The present TCR beta chain was sequenced within a study of blood T cell repertoires in COVID-19. Study-level information: Samples came from the United States, Italy and Spain, spanning acute and convalescent COVID-19.

Germline CDR1 SQVTM, CDR2 ANQGSEA. With 5 bases clipped from V and 7 bases from J, the junction kept 10 bases outside the gene matches. This CDR3 has 15 amino acids. Original handling: Amplification from reference gene primers served as the basis for estimated nucleated cell counts. Profiling relied on immunoSEQ multiplex PCR, and the TCRdb table lists in-frame clones only, not all of them. V and J calls and clone size are as listed in that table; D and trimming were resolved from the DNA. The repertoire consists of about 350,000 clones, with around nine tenths occurring once and the leading ten covering just over 1%. Participants reported their clinical history, and cohort assignment relied on those reports.

The gene calls are TRBV29-1 and TRBJ2-1; TRBD2 matches at 11 bases. The sample comprised PBMCs or T cells enriched from blood (not recorded which). The receptor's source is a woman aged 25-40 years who had been exposed to COVID-19. The CDR3 DNA reads TGCAGCGTTCCCCGACTAGCGGGACTGGGGAATGAGCAGTTCTTC. It yields the protein CSVPRLAGLGNEQFF.